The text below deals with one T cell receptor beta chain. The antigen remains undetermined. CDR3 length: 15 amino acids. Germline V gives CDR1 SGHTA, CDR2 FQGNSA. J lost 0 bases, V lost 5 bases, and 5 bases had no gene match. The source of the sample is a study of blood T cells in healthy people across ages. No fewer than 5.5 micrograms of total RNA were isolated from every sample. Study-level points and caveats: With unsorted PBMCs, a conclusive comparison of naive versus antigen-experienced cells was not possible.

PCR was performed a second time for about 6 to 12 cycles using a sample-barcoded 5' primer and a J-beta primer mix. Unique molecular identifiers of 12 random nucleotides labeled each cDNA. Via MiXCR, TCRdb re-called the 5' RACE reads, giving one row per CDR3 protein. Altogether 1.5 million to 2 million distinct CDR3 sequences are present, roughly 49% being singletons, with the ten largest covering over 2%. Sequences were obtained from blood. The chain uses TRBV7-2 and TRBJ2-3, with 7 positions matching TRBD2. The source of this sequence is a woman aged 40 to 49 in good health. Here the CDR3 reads CASSQMGGSTDTQYF. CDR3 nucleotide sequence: TGTGCCAGCAGCCAGATGGGGGGGAGCACAGATACGCAGTATTTT.